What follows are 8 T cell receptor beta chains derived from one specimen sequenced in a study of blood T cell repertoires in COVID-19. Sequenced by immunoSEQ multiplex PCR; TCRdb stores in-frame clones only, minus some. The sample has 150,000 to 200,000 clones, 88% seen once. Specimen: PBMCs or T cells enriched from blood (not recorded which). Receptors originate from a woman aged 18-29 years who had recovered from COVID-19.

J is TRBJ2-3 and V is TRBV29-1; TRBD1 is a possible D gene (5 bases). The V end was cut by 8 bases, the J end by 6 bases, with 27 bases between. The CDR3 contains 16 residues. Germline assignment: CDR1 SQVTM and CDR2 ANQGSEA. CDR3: CSFQKGIGGDKDTQYF. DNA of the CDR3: TGCAGCTTCCAAAAGGGGATCGGCGGAGACAAGGATACGCAGTATTTT.

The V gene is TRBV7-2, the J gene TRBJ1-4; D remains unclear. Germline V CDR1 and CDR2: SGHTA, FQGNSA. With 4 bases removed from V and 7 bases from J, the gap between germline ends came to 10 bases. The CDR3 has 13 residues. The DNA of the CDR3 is TGTGCCAGCAGCTCCTCCCGGGTTGAAAAACTGTTTTTT. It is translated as CASSSSRVEKLFF.

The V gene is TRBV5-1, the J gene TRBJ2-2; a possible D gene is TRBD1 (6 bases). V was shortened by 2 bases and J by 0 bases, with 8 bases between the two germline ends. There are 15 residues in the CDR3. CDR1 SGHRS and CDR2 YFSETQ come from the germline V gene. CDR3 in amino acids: CASSFGTTNTGELFF. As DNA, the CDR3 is TGCGCCAGCAGCTTCGGGACAACGAACACCGGGGAGCTGTTTTTT.

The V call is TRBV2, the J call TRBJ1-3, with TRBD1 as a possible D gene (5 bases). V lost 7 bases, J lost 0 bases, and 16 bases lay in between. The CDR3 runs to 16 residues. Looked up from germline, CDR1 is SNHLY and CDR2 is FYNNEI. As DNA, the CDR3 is TGTGCCAGCATCCTAGGGGACTCCGGCTCTGGAAACACCATATATTTT. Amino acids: CASILGDSGSGNTIYF.

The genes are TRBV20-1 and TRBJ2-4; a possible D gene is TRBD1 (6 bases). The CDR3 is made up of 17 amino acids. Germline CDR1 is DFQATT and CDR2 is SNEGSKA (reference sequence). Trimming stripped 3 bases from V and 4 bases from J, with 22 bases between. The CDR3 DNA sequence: TGCAGTGCTAGTGTGAGCTACTGGACAGAGACTAAAAACATTCAGTACTTC. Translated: CSASVSYWTETKNIQYF.

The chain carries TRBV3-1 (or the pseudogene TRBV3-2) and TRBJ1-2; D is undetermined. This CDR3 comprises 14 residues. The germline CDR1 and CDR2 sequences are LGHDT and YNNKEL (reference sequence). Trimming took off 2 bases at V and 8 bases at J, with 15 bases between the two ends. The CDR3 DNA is TGTGCCAGCAGCCAAATAGCGGGCTTTCGGGGCTACACCTTC. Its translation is CASSQIAGFRGYTF.

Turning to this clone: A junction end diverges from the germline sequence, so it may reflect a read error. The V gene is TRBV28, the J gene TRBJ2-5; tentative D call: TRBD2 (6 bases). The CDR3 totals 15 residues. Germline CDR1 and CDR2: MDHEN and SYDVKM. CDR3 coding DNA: TGTGCCAGCAGTTGGGGGGAGTATACCCAACAGACCCAGTACTTC. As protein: CASSWGEYTQQTQYF.

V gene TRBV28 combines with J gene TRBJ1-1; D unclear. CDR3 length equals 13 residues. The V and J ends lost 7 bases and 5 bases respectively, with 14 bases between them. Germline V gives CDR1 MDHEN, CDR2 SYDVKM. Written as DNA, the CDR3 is TGTGCCAGCACTAATCCAAGGCGGACTGAAGCTTTCTTT. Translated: CASTNPRRTEAFF.